Listed below are T cell receptor beta chains from one sample, sequenced in a study of blood T cell repertoires in COVID-19. The assay was immunoSEQ multiplex PCR, and TCRdb's table has in-frame clones only and misses some. The sample carries approximately 150,000 clones, 88% recorded once. The sequenced material came from peripheral blood. Receptor source: a man aged 50-60 years who had recovered from COVID-19. CDR3s include the opening cysteine and the closing phenylalanine or tryptophan. The D gene is left open where the match is weak. Not all rows give a size; the values are once, few, many and, for expanded clones, a class.

TRBJ2-7 | TRBD2 | TRBV5-1 | NA | 18 | CASSGGLAGALDSYEQYF | TGCGCCAGCAGCGGGGGACTAGCGGGAGCGCTTGACTCCTACGAGCAGTACTTC
TRBJ2-5 | TRBD1 | TRBV7-9 | NA | 16 | CASSEVGTGGQETQYF | TGTGCCAGCAGCGAAGTCGGGACAGGGGGTCAAGAGACCCAGTACTTC
TRBJ1-1 | TRBD1 | TRBV6-5 | NA | 14 | CASRVQGGNTEAFF | TGTGCCAGCAGAGTACAGGGGGGGAACACTGAAGCTTTCTTT
TRBJ1-2 | NA | TRBV28 | NA | 14 | CASSLGHVNYGYTF | TGTGCCAGCAGTTTAGGACACGTCAACTATGGCTACACCTTC
TRBJ1-1 | NA | TRBV2 | NA | 15 | CASSERGRWNTEAFF | TGTGCCAGCAGTGAAAGGGGCCGGTGGAACACTGAAGCTTTCTTT
TRBJ1-2 | TRBD1 | TRBV6-6 | once | 13 | CASQPQGAGGYTF | TGTGCCAGCCAACCACAGGGGGCTGGTGGCTACACCTTC
TRBJ2-2 | TRBD1 | TRBV27 | NA | 15 | CASSLDRVDTGELFF | TGTGCCAGCAGTTTAGACAGGGTGGACACCGGGGAGCTGTTTTTT
TRBJ2-2 | TRBD2 | TRBV5-6 | few | 16 | CASTSGLAGATGELFF | TGTGCCAGCACCTCCGGACTAGCGGGGGCGACCGGGGAGCTGTTTTTT
TRBJ2-7 | TRBD1 | TRBV9 | NA | 15 | CASSVGTGKAHEQYF | TGTGCCAGCAGCGTAGGGACAGGGAAAGCCCACGAGCAGTACTTC
TRBJ2-3 | TRBD2 | TRBV5-6 | NA | 17 | CASSLDLGGGPLGTQYF | TGTGCCAGCAGCTTGGACTTGGGCGGGGGGCCTTTAGGTACGCAGTATTTT
TRBJ2-1 | TRBD1 | TRBV7-9 | once | 15 | CASSLTGTGIDEQFF | TGTGCCAGCAGCTTGACCGGGACAGGGATCGATGAGCAGTTCTTC
TRBJ1-2 | NA | TRBV3-1/TRBV3-2 | NA | 13 | CASSQPRGGGYTF | TGTGCCAGCAGCCAACCCAGGGGCGGCGGCTACACCTTC
TRBJ2-3 | NA | TRBV1 | NA | 14 | CTTAVWASTDTQYF | TGCACCACGGCAGTGTGGGCTAGCACAGATACGCAGTATTTT
TRBJ2-1 | TRBD2 | TRBV3-1/TRBV3-2 | NA | 12 | CASSPPSGGRFF | TGTGCCAGCAGCCCACCTAGCGGGGGGCGGTTCTTC
TRBJ2-7 | NA | TRBV11-3 | NA | 14 | CASSLDNRAYEQYF | TGTGCCAGCAGCTTAGATAACAGGGCCTACGAGCAGTACTTC
TRBJ1-2 | TRBD1 | TRBV7-9 | once | 13 | CASSLVRGHGYTF | TGTGCCAGCAGCTTAGTCAGGGGGCATGGCTACACCTTC
TRBJ2-7 | TRBD1 | TRBV6-5 | NA | 15 | CASSYGRGQGDEQYF | TGTGCCAGCAGTTACGGAAGGGGACAGGGAGACGAGCAGTACTTC
TRBJ2-2 | TRBD2 | TRBV9 | NA | 16 | CASSAARGEGTGELFF | TGTGCCAGCAGCGCGGCTCGGGGGGAGGGTACCGGGGAGCTGTTTTTT
TRBJ1-2 | NA | TRBV7-2 | NA | 13 | CASSPPGVYGYTF | TGTGCCAGCAGCCCCCCAGGGGTCTATGGCTACACCTTC
TRBJ2-5 | NA | TRBV7-9 | NA | 13 | CASSGGPPETQYF | TGTGCCAGCAGCGGCGGGCCCCCAGAGACCCAGTACTTC
TRBJ2-3 | TRBD2 | TRBV7-9 | once | 15 | CASSQGLAGADTQYF | TGTGCCAGCAGCCAGGGACTAGCGGGAGCAGATACGCAGTATTTT
TRBJ1-1 | NA | TRBV9 | NA | 16 | CASSPSGGGLETEAFF | TGTGCCAGCAGCCCAAGTGGGGGAGGGCTGGAGACTGAAGCTTTCTTT
TRBJ2-2 | NA | TRBV19 | NA | 13 | CASRGRRTGELFF | TGTGCCAGTAGGGGGAGACGAACCGGGGAGCTGTTTTTT
TRBJ2-4 | NA | TRBV5-6 | NA | 15 | CASSLLSGEKNIQYF | TGTGCCAGCAGCTTGTTATCAGGGGAAAAAAACATTCAGTACTTC
TRBJ1-1 | TRBD1 | TRBV28 | NA | 14 | CASSPGTENTEAFF | TGTGCCAGCAGTCCCGGGACAGAGAACACTGAAGCTTTCTTT
TRBJ2-4 | TRBD1 | TRBV27 | NA | 13 | CASSRTGSSIQYF | TGTGCCAGCAGTAGGACAGGCTCCTCCATTCAGTACTTC